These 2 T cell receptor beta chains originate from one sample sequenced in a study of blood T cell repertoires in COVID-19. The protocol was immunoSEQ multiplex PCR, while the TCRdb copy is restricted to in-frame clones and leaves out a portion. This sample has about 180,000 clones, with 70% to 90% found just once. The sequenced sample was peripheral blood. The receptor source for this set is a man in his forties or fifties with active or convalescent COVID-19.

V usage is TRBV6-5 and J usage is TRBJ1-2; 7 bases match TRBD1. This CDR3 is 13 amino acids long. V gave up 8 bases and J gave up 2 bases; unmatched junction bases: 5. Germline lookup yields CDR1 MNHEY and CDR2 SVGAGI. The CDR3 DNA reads TGTGCCAGCCACAGGACAGGAAACTATGGCTACACCTTC. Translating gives CASHRTGNYGYTF.

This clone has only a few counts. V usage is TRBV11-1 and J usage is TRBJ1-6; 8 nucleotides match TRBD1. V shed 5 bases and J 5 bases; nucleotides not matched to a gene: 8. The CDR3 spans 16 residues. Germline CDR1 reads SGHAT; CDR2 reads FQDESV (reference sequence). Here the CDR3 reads CASSLDRVADNSPLHF. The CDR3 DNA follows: TGTGCCAGCAGCCTGGACAGGGTTGCCGATAATTCACCCCTCCACTTT.